This paragraph covers one T cell receptor (beta chain) sequence. As yet, its antigen is unknown. These data belong to a study of blood T cells in healthy people across ages. Study findings and constraints: Not knowing donor CMV status may have confounded expanded clonotype changes. The study found TCR beta diversity correlated strongly with naive T cell percentage.

The use of a sample-barcoded 5' primer and a J-beta primer mix characterized a second PCR of roughly 6 to 11 cycles. TCRdb fed the 5' RACE reads into MiXCR, producing one record per CDR3 protein. In the table there are 650,000 to 700,000 distinct CDR3 sequences, about a third of which are singletons. The germline gives CDR1 SGHRS, CDR2 YFSETQ. The CDR3 runs 15 residues. With V trimmed by 1 base and J by 11 bases, 11 bases remained unmatched. V is TRBV5-1 and J is TRBJ2-7; 11 bases fit TRBD2. The source is a woman of 80 years or more in good health. Sequenced input: blood. CDR3 region: CASSLSLAGGKVEYF. The CDR3 DNA reads as TGCGCCAGCAGCTTGTCGCTAGCGGGGGGAAAGGTGGAGTACTTC.